This TCR beta chain was captured in a study of T cells in tumors after PD-1 blockade. Sequencing used immunoSEQ multiplex PCR; TCRdb keeps in-frame clones, though not all of them. The sample carries about 59,000 clones, around three quarters recorded once. Looked up from germline, CDR1 is SGDLS and CDR2 is YYNGEE. CDR3 size: 14 residues. The ends lost 4 bases at V and 4 bases at J; junction bases unmatched: 6. Sequenced here: PBMCs, sampled before anti-PD-1 treatment. The TCR sequence derives from a human donor with basal cell carcinoma. This chain uses TRBV9 with TRBJ2-3; 7 bases line up with TRBD1. CDR3 residues: CASSFDRVADTQYF. In nucleotides, the CDR3 is TGTGCCAGCAGCTTCGACAGGGTGGCAGATACGCAGTATTTT.